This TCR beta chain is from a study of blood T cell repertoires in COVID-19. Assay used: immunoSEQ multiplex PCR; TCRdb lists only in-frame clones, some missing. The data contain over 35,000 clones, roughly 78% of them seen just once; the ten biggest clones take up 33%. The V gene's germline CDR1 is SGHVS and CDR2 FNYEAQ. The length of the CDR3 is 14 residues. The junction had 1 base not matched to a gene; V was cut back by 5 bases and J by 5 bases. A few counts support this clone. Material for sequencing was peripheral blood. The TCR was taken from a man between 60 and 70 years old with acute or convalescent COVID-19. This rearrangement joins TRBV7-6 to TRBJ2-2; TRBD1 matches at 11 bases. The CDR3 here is CASSGTGGTGELFF. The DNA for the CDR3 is TGTGCCAGCAGCGGGACAGGGGGTACCGGGGAGCTGTTTTTT.